Presented here are 6 T cell receptor beta chains from one specimen sequenced in a study of blood T cell repertoires in COVID-19 (dated by TCRdb to the early 2020s). Library prep was done by the immunoSEQ multiplex PCR assay. TCRdb took this table from immuneACCESS and kept in-frame rearrangements with V and J called. Such tables lack part of the clones; where checked against another copy, unresolved V genes explain under half of the gap, and the rest is unexplained. The sample data list around 170,000 clones, and 88% of these were observed just once. The ten largest account for roughly 25% of the sample. The source material was peripheral blood. The receptors stem from a man between 60 and 75 years old with acute or convalescent COVID-19.

This clone was recorded once. This chain connects TRBV7-9 to TRBJ2-1, with 8 bases that match TRBD2. This CDR3 region has 15 residues. The ends lost 3 bases at V and 8 bases at J; junction bases unmatched: 9. Germline values: CDR1 SEHNR, CDR2 FQNEAQ (reference sequence). As DNA, the CDR3 is TGTGCCAGCAGCTTGGCGGGGGGCCCAGACCATGAGCAGTTCTTC. This encodes CASSLAGGPDHEQFF.

V gene TRBV7-2 combines with J gene TRBJ2-5, with 10 bases that match TRBD2. CDR3 length: 16 residues. Trimming at V came to 4 bases and at J to 5 bases, leaving 10 bases not matched to a gene. Germline CDR1 and CDR2: SGHTA and FQGNSA. This CDR3 is CASSSRPSGRAETQYF. CDR3 DNA: TGTGCCAGCAGCTCGCGCCCCAGCGGGAGGGCCGAGACCCAGTACTTC.

The V gene is TRBV2, the J gene TRBJ2-3; D not certain. V was cut by 1 base and J by 4 bases, with 6 bases left in between. Germline CDR1 reads SNHLY; CDR2 reads FYNNEI. The CDR3 loop spans 13 amino acids. The CDR3: CASSEEQSDTQYF. The CDR3 nucleotides read TGTGCCAGCAGTGAAGAACAATCAGATACGCAGTATTTT.

This rearrangement joins TRBV19 to TRBJ1-2; perhaps TRBD1 as D (6 bases). V was trimmed by 6 bases and J by 0 bases, leaving 14 bases between them. The germline V gene has CDR1 LNHDA and CDR2 SQIVND (reference sequence). CDR3 length: 15 amino acids. CDR3 sequence (DNA): TGTGCCAGTAGCACATCCGGGACAACTAACTATGGCTACACCTTC. Residues: CASSTSGTTNYGYTF. The full variable domain, completed using reference TRBV19 and TRBJ1-2, is DGGITQSPKYLFRKEGQNVTLSCEQNLNHDAMYWYRQDPGQGLRLIYYSQIVNDFQKGDIAEGYSVSREKKESFPLTVTSAQKNPTAFYLCASSTSGTTNYGYTFGSGTRLTVV.

DNA for the CDR3: TGTGCCAGAACCCGCACCCCGGGACACCTTACAACTAATGAAAAACTGTTTTTT. This codes for CARTRTPGHLTTNEKLFF. The rearrangement links TRBV19 to TRBJ1-4, with TRBD1 as a possible D gene (6 bases). The CDR3 sequence is 18 residues long. V was pared by 9 bases and J by 0 bases, with 23 bases between. Germline V gives CDR1 LNHDA, CDR2 SQIVND (reference sequence).

The chain carries TRBV27 and TRBJ1-3, with 8 positions matching TRBD1. The CDR3 has 15 amino acids. V dropped 2 bases and J dropped 4; count of bases not matched to a gene: 4. Germline V CDR1 and CDR2: MNHEY, SMNVEV (reference sequence). The CDR3 DNA follows: TGTGCCAGCAGTTTACAGGGGGCTGGGGGAAACACCATATATTTT. It yields the protein CASSLQGAGGNTIYF.